What follows are 8 T cell receptor beta chains derived from one specimen sequenced in a study of cytomegalovirus exposure and HLA in healthy donors. The PCR used 60 Vbeta and 13 Jbeta primers. Libraries were prepared by immunoSEQ multiplex PCR; TCRdb keeps only in-frame clonotypes and omits some of them. The table includes approximately 250,000 clones, around 78% detected once. The sample was PBMCs. These receptors came from a boy aged 5 to 17 in good health and CMV-seronegative.

This clone came up once. This chain links TRBV13 with TRBJ2-7; 9 nucleotides agree with TRBD2. The CDR3 covers 16 residues. Germline trimming cut 3 bases from V and 6 bases from J; bases unmatched to any gene: 12. Per germline, CDR1 PRHDT and CDR2 FYEKMQ (reference sequence). CDR3 coding DNA: TGTGCCAGCAGCTTGAGAATGGTAGCGGGAGAAATCGAGCAGTACTTC. Translation gives CASSLRMVAGEIEQYF.

This sequence joins TRBV19 and TRBJ1-2, with TRBD1 matching over 9 bases. Germline CDR1 and CDR2: LNHDA and SQIVND (reference sequence). V lost 4 bases to trimming and J lost 9 bases; unmatched junction nucleotides: 9. The CDR3 length is 14 residues. The CDR3 DNA sequence: TGTGCCAGTAGTAGGGGGGACAGGGATCAAAGCTACACCTTC. Translated, it gives CASSRGDRDQSYTF.

This clone was recorded a few times. The rearrangement uses TRBV4-1 and TRBJ1-3, with 7 nucleotides matching TRBD1. The CDR3 has 14 amino acids. Per germline, CDR1 MGHRA and CDR2 YSYEKL. Trimming cost V 6 bases and J 2 bases; bases outside gene matches: 4. The CDR3 nucleotides read TGCGCCAGCAGGCCTCAGGGGGCTGGAAACACCATATATTTT. Protein sequence: CASRPQGAGNTIYF.

The chain joins TRBV5-1 to TRBJ2-7; TRBD2 matches 10 bases. V dropped 5 bases and J dropped 0; count of bases not matched to a gene: 5. Germline values: CDR1 SGHRS, CDR2 YFSETQ. The CDR3 runs 15 residues. This CDR3 is CASRPLAGSSYEQYF. DNA of the CDR3: TGCGCCAGCAGACCACTAGCGGGGTCCTCCTACGAGCAGTACTTC. The full variable domain, rest sourced from reference TRBV5-1 and TRBJ2-7, is KAGVTQTPRYLIKTRGQQVTLSCSPISGHRSVSWYQQTPGQGLQFLFEYFSETQRNKGNFPGRFSGRQFSNSRSEMNVSTLELGDSALYLCASRPLAGSSYEQYFGPGTRLTVT.

The chain recombines TRBV5-8 with TRBJ1-2; no firm D call. The ends were cut back, 0 bases at V and 5 bases at J, with 5 bases in the middle. Germline values: CDR1 SGHTS, CDR2 YDEGEE. This CDR3 spans 12 amino acids. CDR3 amino acids: CASSLDEYGYTF. In nucleotides, the CDR3 is TGTGCCAGCAGCTTGGATGAGTATGGCTACACCTTC.

This clone was counted once. This chain connects TRBV29-1 to TRBJ2-5, with TRBD1 matching 9 bases. J gave up 3 bases and V 6 bases, and 2 bases lay outside the gene matches. Germline V lookup: CDR1 SQVTM, CDR2 ANQGSEA. The CDR3 sequence is 12 residues long. In DNA, the CDR3 is TGCAGCGTGGGACAGGGAAAAGAGACCCAGTACTTC. The encoded protein is CSVGQGKETQYF.

The chain is built from TRBV29-1 and TRBJ2-3, with 7 nucleotides matching TRBD1. The ends lost 5 bases at V and 8 bases at J; junction bases unmatched: 7. The germline CDR1 and CDR2 sequences are SQVTM and ANQGSEA. The CDR3 is made up of 12 amino acids. The CDR3 DNA is TGCAGCGTTAAGGGGGCGATAAGTACGCAGTATTTT. Translating it yields CSVKGAISTQYF.

This clone came up once. V usage is TRBV7-2 and J usage is TRBJ1-5; 8 nucleotides line up with TRBD1. V was clipped by 7 bases and J by 1 base; unmatched bases: 3. CDR1 and CDR2 from the germline V gene are SGHTA and FQGNSA. This CDR3 contains 14 residues. The CDR3: CASTTGGSNQPQHF. In DNA, the CDR3 is TGTGCCAGCACCACAGGGGGGAGCAATCAGCCCCAGCATTTT.